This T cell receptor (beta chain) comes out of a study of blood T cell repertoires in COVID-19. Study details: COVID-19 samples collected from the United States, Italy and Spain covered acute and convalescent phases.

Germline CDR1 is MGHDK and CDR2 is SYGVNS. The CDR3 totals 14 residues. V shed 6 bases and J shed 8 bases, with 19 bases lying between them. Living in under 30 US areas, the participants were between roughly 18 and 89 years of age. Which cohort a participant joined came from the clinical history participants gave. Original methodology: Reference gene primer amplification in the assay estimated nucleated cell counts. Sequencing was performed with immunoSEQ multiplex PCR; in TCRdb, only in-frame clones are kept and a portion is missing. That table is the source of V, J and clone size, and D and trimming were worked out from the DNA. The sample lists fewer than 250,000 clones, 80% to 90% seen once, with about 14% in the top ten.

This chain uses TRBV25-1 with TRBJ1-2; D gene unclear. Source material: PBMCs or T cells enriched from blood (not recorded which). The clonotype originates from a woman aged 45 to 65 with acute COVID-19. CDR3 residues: CASSPPLGLRGYTF. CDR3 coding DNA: TGTGCCAGCAGCCCGCCCCTAGGCTTACGGGGCTACACCTTC.